This TCR beta chain was identified during a study of shared clonotypes between healthy human individuals. The CDR3 is made up of 12 amino acids. Germline assignment: CDR1 ENHRY and CDR2 SYGVKD. The V end lost 4 bases, the J end lost 6 bases, and 9 bases lay between the germline ends. There are a few counts of this clone. Sequenced by immunoSEQ multiplex PCR; TCRdb stores in-frame clones only, minus some. The sample consists of about 2 million clones, roughly 95% of them appearing once. This clonotype was sampled from a man between 18 and 35 years old in good health. The rearrangement uses TRBV10-3 and TRBJ1-2, with D perhaps TRBD1 (6 bases). Material for sequencing was naive CD4+ T cells sorted from blood. Subset specified: CD45RA+ positively selected. This chain's CDR3 is CAISVSGDGYTF. CDR3 nucleotide sequence: TGTGCCATCAGTGTTTCAGGGGATGGCTACACCTTC.